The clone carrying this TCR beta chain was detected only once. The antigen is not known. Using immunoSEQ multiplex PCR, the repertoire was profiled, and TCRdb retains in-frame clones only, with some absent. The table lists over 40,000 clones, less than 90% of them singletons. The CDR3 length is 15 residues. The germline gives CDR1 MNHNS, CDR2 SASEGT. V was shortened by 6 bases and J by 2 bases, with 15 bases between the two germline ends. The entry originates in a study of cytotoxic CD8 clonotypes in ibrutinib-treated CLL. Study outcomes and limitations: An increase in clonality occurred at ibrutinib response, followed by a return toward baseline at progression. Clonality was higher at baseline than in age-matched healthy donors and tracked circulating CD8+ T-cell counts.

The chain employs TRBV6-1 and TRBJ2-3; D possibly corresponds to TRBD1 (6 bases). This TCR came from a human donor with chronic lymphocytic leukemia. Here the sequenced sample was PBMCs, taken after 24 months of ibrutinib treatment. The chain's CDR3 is CASRTGQKLTDTQYF. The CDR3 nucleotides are TGTGCCAGCAGAACCGGACAGAAGCTCACAGATACGCAGTATTTT.